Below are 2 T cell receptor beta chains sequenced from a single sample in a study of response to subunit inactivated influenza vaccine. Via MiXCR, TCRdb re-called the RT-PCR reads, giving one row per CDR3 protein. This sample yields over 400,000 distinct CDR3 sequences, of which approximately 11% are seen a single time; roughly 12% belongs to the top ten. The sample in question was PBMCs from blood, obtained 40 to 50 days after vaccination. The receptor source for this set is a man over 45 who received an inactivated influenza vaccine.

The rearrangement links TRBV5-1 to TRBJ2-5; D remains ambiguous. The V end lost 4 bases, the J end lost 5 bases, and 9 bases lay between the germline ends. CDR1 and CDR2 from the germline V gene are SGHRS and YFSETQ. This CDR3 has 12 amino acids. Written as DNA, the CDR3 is TGCGCCAGCAGCAAGACTCTGGAGACCCAGTACTTC. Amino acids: CASSKTLETQYF. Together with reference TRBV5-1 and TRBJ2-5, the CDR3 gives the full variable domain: KAGVTQTPRYLIKTRGQQVTLSCSPISGHRSVSWYQQTPGQGLQFLFEYFSETQRNKGNFPGRFSGRQFSNSRSEMNVSTLELGDSALYLCASSKTLETQYFGPGTRLLVL.

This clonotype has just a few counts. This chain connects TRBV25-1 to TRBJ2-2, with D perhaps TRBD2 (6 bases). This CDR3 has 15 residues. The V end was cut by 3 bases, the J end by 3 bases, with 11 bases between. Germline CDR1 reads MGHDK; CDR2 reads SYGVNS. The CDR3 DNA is TGTGCCAGCAGTGAGTACTGGAGGGACACCGGGGAGCTGTTTTTT. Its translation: CASSEYWRDTGELFF.